This is a list of T cell receptor beta chains from one sample in a study of CD4 and CD8 cells across lung adenocarcinoma regions. TCRdb processed the PCR reads anew with MiXCR; each CDR3 protein has one entry. Among 22,000 or so distinct CDR3 sequences, around 50% were seen once, and the ten largest hold roughly 29%. The sample was CD8+ T cells from the center of a lung tumor. Receptors were obtained from a female donor with lung adenocarcinoma. The CD4 and CD8 labels of this study may be unreliable. Both conserved end residues are part of each CDR3. The D gene is left open where the match is weak. Rows may omit the clone size; those that give it use once, few, many or a size class.

clone_size	d_call	v_call	j_call	cdr3_aa	cdr3_nt
-	-	TRBV7-6	TRBJ2-1	CASSLFRGEIQFF	TGTGCCAGCAGCTTATTCCGCGGGGAGATACAGTTCTTC
-	-	TRBV24-1	TRBJ2-1	CATSDLGGTRDNEQFF	TGTGCCACCAGTGATTTGGGGGGAACGAGGGACAATGAGCAGTTCTTC
many	-	TRBV11-2	TRBJ2-7	CASSFVDSSYEQYF	TGTGCCAGCAGCTTTGTGGACAGCTCCTACGAGCAGTACTTC
-	-	TRBV6-1	TRBJ2-2	CASRKTGNTGELFF	TGTGCCAGCAGGAAGACAGGGAACACCGGGGAGCTGTTTTTT
many	TRBD2	TRBV11-3	TRBJ2-1	CASSLSGGYNEQFF	TGTGCCAGCAGCTTAAGCGGGGGCTACAATGAGCAGTTCTTC
-	TRBD2	TRBV6-1	TRBJ2-5	CASTGTSVVGTQYF	TGTGCCAGTACCGGGACTAGCGTGGTCGGGACCCAGTACTTC
-	TRBD1	TRBV4-1	TRBJ1-2	CASSHGQQGDYGYTF	TGCGCCAGCAGCCACGGACAACAGGGGGACTATGGCTACACCTTC
few	TRBD1	TRBV4-1	TRBJ2-1	CASSRIDRGQVGEQFF	TGCGCCAGCAGCCGGATAGACAGGGGACAGGTCGGTGAGCAGTTCTTC
few	TRBD1	TRBV4-1	TRBJ1-2	CASRHGAGGDYGYTF	TGCGCCAGCAGGCACGGGGCAGGGGGCGACTATGGCTACACCTTC
-	TRBD2	TRBV6-1	TRBJ2-4	CASVAGGGGKNTQYF	TGTGCCAGCGTCGCGGGGGGGGGAGGCAAAAACACGCAGTACTTC
-	TRBD2	TRBV10-2	TRBJ2-3	CASSALGGCDQDTQYF	TGCGCCAGCAGCGCCCTCGGGGGGTGTGACCAAGATACGCAGTACTTT
-	-	TRBV10-1	TRBJ2-4	CASSQRAKNTQYF	TGCGCCAGCAGTCAGAGGGCCAAAAACACTCAGTATTTC
-	TRBD2	TRBV20-1	TRBJ2-1	CSARDASSGSDEQFF	TGCAGTGCTAGAGATGCGTCTAGCGGGAGTGATGAGCAGTTCTTC
-	TRBD1	TRBV27	TRBJ2-4	CASRQGVGAKDTQYF	TGTGCCAGCAGGCAGGGGGTGGGAGCCAAAGATACGCAGTACTTC
-	TRBD2	TRBV27	TRBJ2-4	CASGGWGGGSQEIQYF	TGTGCCAGCGGGGGTTGGGGGGGGGGGTCCCAAGAGATTCAGTACTTC
few	-	TRBV6-1	TRBJ1-6	CASRGLGGEQHF	TGTGCCAGCAGGGGACTCGGGGGGGAGCAGCACTTT
-	-	TRBV6-1	TRBJ2-4	CASSDRRRAKDTQYF	TGTGCCAGCAGTGATCGGCGGCGAGCCAAAGACACGCAGTATTTC
many	-	TRBV11-2	TRBJ2-7	CASSFPGEQYF	TGTGCCAGCAGCTTCCCCGGAGAGCAGTACTTC
-	-	TRBV2	TRBJ2-3	CASSFRVDTGEQYF	TGTGCCAGCAGTTTCAGGGTGGACACCGGGGAGCAGTATTTT
-	-	TRBV7-6	TRBJ2-3	CARSQRAVSADKQYF	TGTGCCAGGAGCCAACGGGCTGTGAGTGCGGATAAGCAGTATTTT
-	-	TRBV27	TRBJ2-5	CASSSLTETQYF	TGTGCCAGCAGTTCCCTCACAGAGACGCAGTACTTT
-	TRBD2	TRBV27	TRBJ2-4	CGGGGRRAKDTQYF	TGTGGCGGCGGGGGGCGTCGGGCCAAAGATACGCAGTACTTC
-	-	TRBV7-6	TRBJ2-4	CASRVEGLRGENTQYF	TGTGCGAGCCGCGTAGAGGGGCTGAGAGGCGAAAACACGCAGTACTTC
-	TRBD2	TRBV24-1	TRBJ2-7	CAGSGSRDTDTQYF	TGTGCGGGCAGCGGGAGCCGTGACACAGATACGCAGTACTTC
-	-	TRBV7-9	TRBJ2-4	CASSLAGKNIQYF	TGTGCCAGCAGCTTAGCAGGGAAAAACATTCAGTACTTC
-	-	TRBV6-1	TRBJ2-5	CARSTGGGDQNTQYF	TGTGCCAGGAGCACAGGGGGGGGGGACCAAAACACCCAGTACTTC
-	-	TRBV27	TRBJ2-7	CASRVGGRGVKDTQYF	TGTGCGAGCCGCGTCGGGGGGCGGGGAGTCAAAGATACGCAGTACTTC
-	-	TRBV5-5	TRBJ2-2	CASSLATGPGELFF	TGTGCCAGCAGCTTGGCCACAGGGCCCGGGGAGCTGTTTTTT
few	-	TRBV7-3	TRBJ2-1	CASSRGGKNNEQFF	TGTGCCAGCAGCAGGGGCGGGAAAAACAATGAGCAGTTCTTC
many	TRBD1	TRBV27	TRBJ2-1	CASSFRQGRQFF	TGTGCCAGCAGTTTCCGACAGGGAAGGCAGTTCTTC
many	-	TRBV10-1	TRBJ2-1	CASSERGSSYNEQFF	TGCGCCAGCAGTGAGAGGGGGAGCTCCTACAATGAGCAGTTCTTC
-	TRBD2	TRBV9	TRBJ2-3	CASSPVAGAADTQYF	TGTGCCAGCAGCCCCGTAGCGGGAGCGGCAGATACGCAGTATTTT
-	-	TRBV10-3	TRBJ2-1	CAISVQGGNEQFF	TGTGCCATCAGCGTACAGGGGGGGAATGAGCAGTTCTTC
-	-	TRBV10-2	TRBJ2-3	CAGGLEGIDTETQYF	TGCGCCGGGGGGCTAGAGGGGATCGACACAGAGACGCAGTATTTC
many	TRBD2	TRBV6-2/TRBV6-3	TRBJ2-1	CAGRLAGANEQFF	TGTGCCGGCAGACTAGCGGGAGCCAATGAGCAGTTCTTC
few	-	TRBV10-2	TRBJ2-7	CASSGTSGIDYEQYF	TGCGCCAGCAGTGGAACCTCGGGAATAGACTACGAGCAGTACTTC
many	TRBD2	TRBV6-4	TRBJ2-3	CASSDSTSGDTDTQYF	TGTGCCAGCAGTGATTCGACTAGCGGGGACACAGATACGCAGTATTTT
few	TRBD2	TRBV7-8	TRBJ2-1	CASSLRLADSEQFF	TGTGCCAGCAGCTTAAGGCTAGCGGATTCAGAGCAGTTCTTC
-	-	TRBV10-3	TRBJ2-4	CATKVPREGDTQYF	TGTGCCACCAAGGTCCCGCGAGAGGGAGACACCCAGTACTTC
few	-	TRBV6-5	TRBJ2-2	CASSYARTNTGELFF	TGTGCCAGCAGTTACGCACGGACGAACACCGGGGAGCTGTTTTTT
-	-	TRBV12-3/TRBV12-4	TRBJ2-7	CASSAAGPGGRNPETQYF	TGTGCCAGCAGTGCCGCGGGGCCCGGGGGTCGGAACCCAGAGACGCAGTACTTC
few	TRBD1	TRBV6-1	TRBJ2-7	CASIPGQGSREQYF	TGTGCCAGCATTCCGGGACAGGGTTCCCGTGAGCAGTACTTC
many	TRBD2	TRBV6-1	TRBJ2-7	CASRGGTYEQYF	TGTGCCAGCAGGGGGGGGACCTACGAGCAGTACTTC
-	-	TRBV28	TRBJ2-1	CASHYSLASNEQFF	TGTGCCAGCCACTACAGCCTAGCGTCCAATGAGCAGTTCTTC